This section outlines one T cell receptor beta chain sequence together with its context. Antigen: not known. CDR1 is LGHNA and CDR2 is YNFKEQ in the germline V gene. The CDR3 covers 15 residues. V shed 4 bases and J 2 bases; nucleotides not matched to a gene: 2. The study ran its PCR with 60 Vbeta and 13 Jbeta primers. Sequencing was performed with immunoSEQ multiplex PCR; in TCRdb, only in-frame clones are kept and a portion is missing. The data show 55,000 to 65,000 clones, around 82% seen once. This entry belongs to a study of cytomegalovirus exposure and HLA in healthy donors. Across the whole study: From HLA-typed donors, an early data release held approximately 85 million unique TCRs. Findings of the study overall: It was reported that TCR beta sequences correctly inferred the HLA-A and HLA-B alleles for most subjects. A reported reduction in N-insertions relative to the roughly 700-donor mean was seen in an Asian-associated ancestry cluster in a later analysis.

The sequenced sample consisted of PBMCs. This TCR derives from a male donor in good health and CMV-seronegative. The chain links TRBV4-2 to TRBJ2-1; TRBD2 matches 10 bases. The CDR3 reads CASSPSGGAYNEQFF. The DNA for the CDR3 is TGTGCCAGCAGCCCCAGCGGGGGGGCCTACAATGAGCAGTTCTTC.